This T cell receptor beta chain was profiled in a study of cytomegalovirus exposure and HLA in healthy donors. Notes on the study in general: In a later analysis, the majority of CMV-associated beta chains seemingly showed HLA restriction.

Of note for this clone: No antigen is known for it.

PCR was performed using 60 Vbeta and 13 Jbeta primers. Clones were sequenced by immunoSEQ multiplex PCR, and TCRdb holds only the in-frame ones, with some missing. The sample includes more than 85,000 clones, 73% of them seen just once. V was shortened by 0 bases and J by 4 bases, with 11 bases between the two germline ends. The CDR3 is 15 amino acids. Germline CDR1 SGDLS, CDR2 YYNGEE. The chain combines TRBV9 with TRBJ2-1; TRBD2 is a possible D gene (6 bases). The sequence was collected from a man aged 40-49 years in good health and CMV-seronegative. The source material was PBMCs. CDR3 sequence (DNA): TGTGCCAGCAGCGTAGGGGACTTCCTTTACAATGAGCAGTTCTTC. Translation: CASSVGDFLYNEQFF.